These 20 T cell receptor beta chains were all obtained from the same sample, sequenced in a study of blood T cell repertoires in COVID-19. Data came from immunoSEQ multiplex PCR; TCRdb stores just in-frame clones and leaves some out. This table has 100,000 to 130,000 clones, under 95% appearing once. Sequencing used peripheral blood. These receptors were obtained from a woman aged 30 to 39 with acute or convalescent COVID-19.

The chain couples TRBV9 to TRBJ1-2; the match to TRBD1 covers 12 bases. The CDR3 consists of 17 residues. The germline gives CDR1 SGDLS, CDR2 YYNGEE. Trimming took 3 bases from V and 7 from J; bases not matched to a gene: 13. CDR3 in amino acids: CASSGPQPGTGGGGYTF. The CDR3 DNA reads TGTGCCAGCAGCGGCCCCCAACCCGGGACAGGGGGCGGTGGCTACACCTTC.

V usage is TRBV7-2 and J usage is TRBJ1-2; D is uncertain. The V and J ends lost 5 bases and 1 base respectively, with 8 bases between them. Germline V lookup: CDR1 SGHTA, CDR2 FQGNSA. The CDR3 has 13 amino acids. Here the CDR3 reads CASSPTNNYGYTF. CDR3 DNA sequence: TGTGCCAGCAGCCCGACTAATAACTATGGCTACACCTTC.

The chain recombines TRBV11-2 with TRBJ1-1; D perhaps matches TRBD1 (5 bases). Germline CDR1 is SGHAT and CDR2 is FQNNGV. The CDR3 is 15 amino acids. Trimming left V 1 base short and J 1 base short, with 10 bases between. The CDR3 DNA sequence: TGTGCCAGCAGCTTAGGCTACAGGCGGAACACTGAAGCTTTCTTT. It encodes CASSLGYRRNTEAFF. The full variable domain, completed using reference TRBV11-2 and TRBJ1-1, is EAGVAQSPRYKIIEKRQSVAFWCNPISGHATLYWYQQILGQGPKLLIQFQNNGVVDDSQLPKDRFSAERLKGVDSTLKIQPAKLEDSAVYLCASSLGYRRNTEAFFGQGTRLTVV.

The V call is TRBV5-8, the J call TRBJ2-7; the match to TRBD2 covers 8 bases. V shed 2 bases and J 7 bases; nucleotides not matched to a gene: 11. Per the germline V gene, CDR1 is SGHTS and CDR2 is YDEGEE. The CDR3 has 15 residues. CDR3 amino acids: CASSFLLSGIEEQYF. The CDR3 nucleotides are TGTGCCAGCAGCTTCCTACTTAGCGGGATAGAGGAGCAGTACTTC. The full variable domain, rest sourced from reference TRBV5-8 and TRBJ2-7, is EAGVTQSPTHLIKTRGQQATLRCSPISGHTSVYWYQQALGLGLQFLLWYDEGEERNRGNFPPRFSGRQFPNYSSELNVNALELEDSALYLCASSFLLSGIEEQYFGPGTRLTVT.

V and J are TRBV18 and TRBJ2-2; D is unresolved. From germline, CDR1 is KGHSH and CDR2 LQKENI. This CDR3 region has 17 residues. V gave up 2 bases and J gave up 1 base, with 14 bases separating them. The CDR3 here is CASSPEAPYRNTGELFF. The CDR3, as DNA: TGTGCCAGCTCACCAGAAGCTCCCTACCGGAACACCGGGGAGCTGTTTTTT.

This chain links TRBV5-1 with TRBJ2-7, with D maybe TRBD2 (5 bases). The V end lost 2 bases, the J end lost 1 base, and 16 bases lay between the germline ends. This CDR3 has 16 amino acids. Germline values: CDR1 SGHRS, CDR2 YFSETQ. CDR3 in amino acids: CASSLGGLDGSYEQYF. The CDR3 DNA is TGCGCCAGCAGCTTAGGAGGTCTCGACGGGTCCTACGAGCAGTACTTC.

The chain is built from TRBV28 and TRBJ2-1, with D perhaps TRBD2 (6 bases). Per germline, CDR1 MDHEN and CDR2 SYDVKM. The V end was cut by 8 bases, the J end by 4 bases, with 15 bases between. The CDR3 has 14 residues. The CDR3 DNA sequence: TGTGCCAGCGGGACTCCCCGTACTTACAATGAGCAGTTCTTC. Its translation is CASGTPRTYNEQFF.

The chain is built from TRBV24-1 and TRBJ1-2, with a weak D call TRBD1 (5 bases). The CDR3 is made up of 15 amino acids. V was pared by 10 bases and J by 7 bases, with 24 bases between. Germline assignment: CDR1 KGHDR and CDR2 SFDVKD. This chain's CDR3 is CATSAGNLATGGYTF. CDR3 DNA: TGTGCCACTTCCGCAGGGAATCTCGCAACGGGTGGCTACACCTTC.

The genes are TRBV4-1 and TRBJ2-3, with 8 positions matching TRBD2. CDR1 is MGHRA, CDR2 YSYEKL, per germline. V shed 4 bases and J 4 bases; nucleotides not matched to a gene: 7. The CDR3 totals 15 residues. The CDR3 nucleotides are TGCGCCAGCAGCCCGGAAGCGGGGGTACCAGATACGCAGTATTTT. Residues: CASSPEAGVPDTQYF.

This chain connects TRBV7-6 to TRBJ2-3; 9 bases map to TRBD2. With 6 bases clipped from V and 4 bases from J, the junction kept 8 bases outside the gene matches. The CDR3 consists of 15 residues. Germline CDR1 and CDR2: SGHVS and FNYEAQ. The CDR3 sequence is CASSFSGSSPDTQYF. The CDR3 DNA is TGTGCCAGCAGTTTTAGCGGGAGCTCGCCAGATACGCAGTATTTT.

The genes are TRBV28 and TRBJ2-5; 9 bases map to TRBD1. Unmatched junction bases numbered 8, after V lost 4 bases and J lost 5 bases. The germline V gene has CDR1 MDHEN and CDR2 SYDVKM. This CDR3 has 15 amino acids. CDR3 sequence (DNA): TGTGCCAGCAGTTCCCCGGGACAGGGTAGGGAGACCCAGTACTTC. Its protein product is CASSSPGQGRETQYF.

The rearrangement links TRBV15 to TRBJ2-7, with D maybe TRBD1 (6 bases). CDR3 length: 15 amino acids. V was clipped by 0 bases and J by 6 bases, with 15 bases between them. The germline V gene has CDR1 LNHNV and CDR2 YYDKDF (reference sequence). The DNA for the CDR3 is TGTGCCACCAGCAGAGATTCCAGGGGTGTCTCCGAGCAGTACTTC. It codes for CATSRDSRGVSEQYF.

This clone came up a few times. This chain uses TRBV28 with TRBJ1-6; 7 bases align to TRBD1. Losses at the gene ends were 5 bases for V and 7 bases for J; bases not matched to a gene: 8. Germline assignment: CDR1 MDHEN and CDR2 SYDVKM. The CDR3 is 15 amino acids. The CDR3 is CASSEGAFRNSPLHF. DNA for the CDR3: TGTGCCAGCAGTGAGGGGGCATTTAGGAATTCACCCCTCCACTTT.

The chain employs TRBV19 and TRBJ2-7, with 7 positions matching TRBD1. CDR3 length equals 15 residues. Germline V gene sequence: CDR1 LNHDA, CDR2 SQIVND (reference sequence). After removal of 6 bases from V and 4 bases from J, the junction contained 12 bases not matched to a gene. CDR3: CASRFRDRVTYEQYF. The CDR3 DNA follows: TGTGCCAGTAGATTCCGCGACAGGGTCACGTACGAGCAGTACTTC.

This clone was observed a few times. V usage is TRBV20-1 and J usage is TRBJ1-1; tentatively, D is TRBD1 (5 bases). V lost 5 bases and J 9 bases, leaving 10 bases between the germline ends. CDR1 is DFQATT, CDR2 SNEGSKA, per germline (reference sequence). This CDR3 contains 10 residues. In DNA form, the CDR3 reads TGCAGTGCTTCGGGGGGACAAGCTTTCTTT. Translation: CSASGGQAFF.

The rearrangement uses TRBV4-3 and TRBJ1-4; tentative D call: TRBD1 (5 bases). The CDR3 has 14 residues. Trimming shortened V by 3 bases and J by 8 bases, and 13 bases separated the two germline ends. The germline CDR1 and CDR2 sequences are LGHNA and YSLEER. CDR3 amino acids: CASSHDSAREKLFF. The CDR3, as DNA: TGCGCCAGCAGCCACGACAGCGCGAGGGAAAAACTGTTTTTT.

The chain uses TRBV29-1 and TRBJ2-7, with TRBD2 matching 7 bases. CDR1 is SQVTM and CDR2 is ANQGSEA in the germline V gene. Trimming removed 6 bases from V and 6 bases from J; junction bases left unmatched: 11. The length of the CDR3 is 13 residues. CDR3 DNA: TGCAGCGTAACCGACGGGGGGTCCGGCGAGCAGTACTTC. Amino acids: CSVTDGGSGEQYF.

The chain combines TRBV5-1 with TRBJ1-2, with 8 bases aligning to TRBD1. The CDR3 spans 14 residues. Germline V gene data show CDR1 as SGHRS and CDR2 as YFSETQ. With V trimmed by 0 bases and J by 7 bases, 5 bases remained unmatched. CDR3 loop: CASSLGQGAFGYTF. In nucleotides, the CDR3 is TGCGCCAGCAGCTTGGGGCAGGGGGCGTTTGGCTACACCTTC. The full variable domain, in which reference TRBV5-1 and TRBJ1-2 provide the parts outside the CDR3, is KAGVTQTPRYLIKTRGQQVTLSCSPISGHRSVSWYQQTPGQGLQFLFEYFSETQRNKGNFPGRFSGRQFSNSRSEMNVSTLELGDSALYLCASSLGQGAFGYTFGSGTRLTVV.

The chain recombines TRBV7-9 with TRBJ1-1; no firm D call. Looked up from germline, CDR1 is SEHNR and CDR2 is FQNEAQ (reference sequence). Trimming took off 3 bases at V and 7 bases at J, with 3 bases between the two ends. There are 10 residues in the CDR3. The CDR3 spells CASSFNEAFF. The DNA for the CDR3 is TGTGCCAGCAGCTTCAATGAAGCTTTCTTT.

Only a few counts were recorded for this clone. The chain has TRBV7-6 and TRBJ2-3; 10 bases fit TRBD2. Germline V gene data show CDR1 as SGHVS and CDR2 as FNYEAQ. Trimming took 5 bases from V and 1 from J; bases not matched to a gene: 6. The CDR3 loop spans 16 amino acids. The CDR3 DNA reads as TGTGCCAGCAGCCCAAGCGGGAGGGCCGGCACAGATACGCAGTATTTT. Translation gives CASSPSGRAGTDTQYF.